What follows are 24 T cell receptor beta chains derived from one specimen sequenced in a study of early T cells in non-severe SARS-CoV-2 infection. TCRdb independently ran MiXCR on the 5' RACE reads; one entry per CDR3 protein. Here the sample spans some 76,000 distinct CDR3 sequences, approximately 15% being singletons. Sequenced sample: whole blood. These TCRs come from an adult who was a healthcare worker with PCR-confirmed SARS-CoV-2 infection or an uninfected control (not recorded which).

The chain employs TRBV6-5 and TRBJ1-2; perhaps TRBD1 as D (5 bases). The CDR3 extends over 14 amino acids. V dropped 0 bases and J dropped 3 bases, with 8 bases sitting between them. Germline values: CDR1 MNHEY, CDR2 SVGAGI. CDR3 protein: CASSYSRGDYGYTF. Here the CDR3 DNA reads TGTGCCAGCAGTTACTCGCGAGGGGACTATGGCTACACCTTC.

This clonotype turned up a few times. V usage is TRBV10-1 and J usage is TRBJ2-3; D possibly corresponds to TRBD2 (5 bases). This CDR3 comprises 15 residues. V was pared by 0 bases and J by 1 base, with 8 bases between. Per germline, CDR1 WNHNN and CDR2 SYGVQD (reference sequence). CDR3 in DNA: TGCGCCAGCAGTGAGTCGGACTGGGGCACAGATACGCAGTATTTT. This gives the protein CASSESDWGTDTQYF.

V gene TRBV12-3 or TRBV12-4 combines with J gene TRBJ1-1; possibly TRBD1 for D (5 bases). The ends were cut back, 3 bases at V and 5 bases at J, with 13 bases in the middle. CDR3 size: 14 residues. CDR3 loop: CASSFSGGRTEAFF. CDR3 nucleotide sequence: TGTGCCAGCAGTTTTTCCGGGGGTCGGACTGAAGCTTTCTTT.

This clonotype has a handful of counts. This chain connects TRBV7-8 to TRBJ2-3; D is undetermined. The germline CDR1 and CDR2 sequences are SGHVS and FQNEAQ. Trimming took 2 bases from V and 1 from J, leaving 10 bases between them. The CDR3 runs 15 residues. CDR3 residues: CASSLRSAGTDTQYF. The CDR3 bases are TGTGCCAGCAGCTTAAGGTCGGCGGGCACAGATACGCAGTATTTT.

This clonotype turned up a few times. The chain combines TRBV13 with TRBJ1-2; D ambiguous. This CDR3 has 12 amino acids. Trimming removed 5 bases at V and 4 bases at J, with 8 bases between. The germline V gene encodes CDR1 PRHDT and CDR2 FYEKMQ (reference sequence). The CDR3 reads CASSGNSYGYTF. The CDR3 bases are TGTGCCAGCAGCGGGAACAGCTATGGCTACACCTTC. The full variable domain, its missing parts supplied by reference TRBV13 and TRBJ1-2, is AAGVIQSPRHLIKEKRETATLKCYPIPRHDTVYWYQQGPGQDPQFLISFYEKMQSDKGSIPDRFSAQQFSDYHSELNMSSLELGDSALYFCASSGNSYGYTFGSGTRLTVV.

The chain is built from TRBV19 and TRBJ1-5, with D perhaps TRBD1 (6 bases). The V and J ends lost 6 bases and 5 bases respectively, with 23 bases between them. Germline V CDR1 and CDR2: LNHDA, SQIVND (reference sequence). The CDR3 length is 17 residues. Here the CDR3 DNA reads TGTGCCAGTAGCCCTGAGGCCAGACAGGTCAATCATCAGCCCCAGCATTTT. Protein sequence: CASSPEARQVNHQPQHF.

CDR3 nucleotide sequence: TGCAGTGCTAGCCGACCAACTACTAGCGTACAGACCCAGTACTTC. This translates into CSASRPTTSVQTQYF. V and J are TRBV20-1 and TRBJ2-5; TRBD2 matches 7 bases. Trimming took 3 bases from V and 6 from J; bases not matched to a gene: 13. CDR3 size: 15 residues. In germline, CDR1 is DFQATT, CDR2 SNEGSKA (reference sequence).

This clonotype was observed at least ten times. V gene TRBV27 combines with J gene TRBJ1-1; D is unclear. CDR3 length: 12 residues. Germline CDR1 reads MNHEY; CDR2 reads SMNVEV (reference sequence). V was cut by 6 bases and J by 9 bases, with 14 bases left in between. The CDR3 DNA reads TGTGCCAGCAGGGGAGGGTCCTTGCAAGCTTTCTTT. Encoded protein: CASRGGSLQAFF.

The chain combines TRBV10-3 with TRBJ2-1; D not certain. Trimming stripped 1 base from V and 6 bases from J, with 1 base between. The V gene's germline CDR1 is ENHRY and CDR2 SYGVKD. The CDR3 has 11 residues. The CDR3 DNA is TGTGCCATCAGTGAGTTCAATGAGCAGTTCTTC. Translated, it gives CAISEFNEQFF.

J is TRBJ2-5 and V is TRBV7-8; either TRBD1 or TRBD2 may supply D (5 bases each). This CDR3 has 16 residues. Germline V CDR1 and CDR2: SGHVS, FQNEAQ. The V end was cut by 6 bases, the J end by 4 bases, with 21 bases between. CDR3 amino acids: CASSPNSGLFLETQYF. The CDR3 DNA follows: TGTGCCAGCAGTCCTAACTCGGGGCTGTTTCTAGAGACCCAGTACTTC.

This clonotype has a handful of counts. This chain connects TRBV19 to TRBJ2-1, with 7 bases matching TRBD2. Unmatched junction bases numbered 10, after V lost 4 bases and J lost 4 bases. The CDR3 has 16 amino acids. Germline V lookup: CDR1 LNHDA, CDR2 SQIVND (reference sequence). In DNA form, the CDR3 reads TGTGCCAGTAGTACCCAAGCGGGGCGATTGTACAATGAGCAGTTCTTC. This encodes CASSTQAGRLYNEQFF.

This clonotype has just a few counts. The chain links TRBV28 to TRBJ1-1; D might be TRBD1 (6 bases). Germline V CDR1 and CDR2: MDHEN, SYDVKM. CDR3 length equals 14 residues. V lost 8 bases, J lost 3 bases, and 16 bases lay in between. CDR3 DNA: TGTGCCAGCCCGGGGGCAGGGGTTGACACTGAAGCTTTCTTT. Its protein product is CASPGAGVDTEAFF.

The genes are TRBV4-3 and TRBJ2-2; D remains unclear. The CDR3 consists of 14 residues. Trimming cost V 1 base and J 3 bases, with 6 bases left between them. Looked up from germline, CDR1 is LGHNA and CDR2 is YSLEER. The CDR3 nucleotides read TGCGCCAGCAGCCAAGTTCGTCACACCGGGGAGCTGTTTTTT. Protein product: CASSQVRHTGELFF.

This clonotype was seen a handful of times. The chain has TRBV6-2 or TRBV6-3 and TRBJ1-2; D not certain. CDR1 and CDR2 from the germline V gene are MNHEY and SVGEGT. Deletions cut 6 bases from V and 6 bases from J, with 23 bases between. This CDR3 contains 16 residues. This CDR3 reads CASSPTSRLVQDGYTF. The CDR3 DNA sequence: TGTGCCAGCAGCCCCACCTCTCGACTGGTCCAAGATGGCTACACCTTC.

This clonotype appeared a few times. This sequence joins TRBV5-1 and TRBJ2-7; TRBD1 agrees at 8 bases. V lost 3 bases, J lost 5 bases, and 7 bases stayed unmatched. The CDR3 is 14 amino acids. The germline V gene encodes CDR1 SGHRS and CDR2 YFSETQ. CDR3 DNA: TGCGCCAGCAGCTCCGGACAGGGAGCGAACGAGCAGTACTTC. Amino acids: CASSSGQGANEQYF.

Here the CDR3 reads CSARDTWGSNTGELFF. CDR3 in DNA: TGCAGTGCTAGAGATACCTGGGGTTCGAACACCGGGGAGCTGTTTTTT. V usage is TRBV20-1 and J usage is TRBJ2-2; D unclear. The CDR3 spans 16 residues. Germline loops: CDR1 DFQATT, CDR2 SNEGSKA (reference sequence). V was clipped by 0 bases and J by 0 bases, with 11 bases between them.

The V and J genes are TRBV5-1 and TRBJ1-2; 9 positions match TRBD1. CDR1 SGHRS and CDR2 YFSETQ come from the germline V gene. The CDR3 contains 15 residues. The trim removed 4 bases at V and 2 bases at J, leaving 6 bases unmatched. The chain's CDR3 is CASSPDGTGNYGYTF. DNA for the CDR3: TGCGCCAGCAGCCCCGATGGGACAGGGAACTATGGCTACACCTTC.

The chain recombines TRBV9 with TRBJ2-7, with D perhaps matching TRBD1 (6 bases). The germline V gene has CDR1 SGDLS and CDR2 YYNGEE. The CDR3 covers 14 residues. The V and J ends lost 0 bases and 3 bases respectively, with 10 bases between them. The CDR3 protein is CASSVATDSYEQYF. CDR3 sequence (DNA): TGTGCCAGCAGCGTAGCTACGGACAGCTACGAGCAGTACTTC.

The CDR3 nucleotides read TGTGCCAGCAGTGATTCTAGCGGGGTACCCTCCTACGAGCAGTACTTC. Amino acid sequence: CASSDSSGVPSYEQYF. The V call is TRBV6-6, the J call TRBJ2-7, with 9 positions matching TRBD2. V trimming: 5 bases; J trimming: 0 bases; junction bases outside the gene matches: 8. There are 16 residues in the CDR3. CDR1 MNHNY and CDR2 SVGAGI come from the germline V gene (reference sequence).

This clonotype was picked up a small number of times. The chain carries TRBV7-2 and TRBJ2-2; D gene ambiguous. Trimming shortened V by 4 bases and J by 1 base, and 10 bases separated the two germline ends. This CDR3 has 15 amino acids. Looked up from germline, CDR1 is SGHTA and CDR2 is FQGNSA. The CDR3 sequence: CASSYTRMNTGELFF. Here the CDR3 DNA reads TGTGCCAGCAGCTACACCCGGATGAACACCGGGGAGCTGTTTTTT.

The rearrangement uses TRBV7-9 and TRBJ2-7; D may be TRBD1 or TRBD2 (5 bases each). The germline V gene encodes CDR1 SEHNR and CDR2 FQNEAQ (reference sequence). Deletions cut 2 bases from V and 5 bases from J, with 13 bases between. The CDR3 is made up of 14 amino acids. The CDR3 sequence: CASSLNTGANEQYF. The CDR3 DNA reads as TGTGCCAGCAGCTTAAACACCGGGGCCAACGAGCAGTACTTC.

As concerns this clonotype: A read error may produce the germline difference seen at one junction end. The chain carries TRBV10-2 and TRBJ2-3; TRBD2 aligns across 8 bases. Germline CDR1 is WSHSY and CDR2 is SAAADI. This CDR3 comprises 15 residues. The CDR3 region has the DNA TGCGCCAGCGGTGAGCGGGGGACGAGATCAGATACGCAGTATTTT. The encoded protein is CASGERGTRSDTQYF.

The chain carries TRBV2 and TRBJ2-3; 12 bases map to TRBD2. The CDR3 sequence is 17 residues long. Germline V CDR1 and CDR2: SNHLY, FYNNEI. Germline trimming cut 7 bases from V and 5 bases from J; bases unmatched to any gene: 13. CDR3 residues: CASTSGGAAQDRDTQYF. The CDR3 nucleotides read TGTGCCAGCACTAGCGGGGGGGCCGCGCAAGATAGAGATACGCAGTATTTT.

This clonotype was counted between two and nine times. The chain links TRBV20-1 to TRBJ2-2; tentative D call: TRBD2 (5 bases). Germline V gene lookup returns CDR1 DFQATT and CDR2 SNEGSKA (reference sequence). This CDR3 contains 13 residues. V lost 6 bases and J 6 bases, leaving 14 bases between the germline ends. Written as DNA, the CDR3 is TGCAGTGCGAGTAGTATCGGGGCCGGGGAGCTGTTTTTT. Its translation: CSASSIGAGELFF.